This T cell receptor beta chain comes out of a study of early T cells in non-severe SARS-CoV-2 infection. About the research overall: Sequencing input comprised bulk RNA from unsorted whole blood; chain pairing was not available.

Each single cDNA molecule received a unique molecular identifier. TCRdb re-derived calls from the 5' RACE reads in MiXCR, one entry per CDR3 protein. This table holds 50,000 to 60,000 distinct CDR3 sequences, under 9% found once. Looked up from germline, CDR1 is ENHRY and CDR2 is SYGVKD. There are 15 residues in the CDR3. The V gene end was trimmed by 11 bases and the J gene end by 5 bases; junction bases not matched to a gene: 14. Here the sequenced sample was whole blood, taken at baseline. The clonotype comes from an adult who was a healthcare worker with PCR-confirmed SARS-CoV-2 infection or an uninfected control (not recorded which). The rearrangement links TRBV10-3 to TRBJ2-1; the match to TRBD2 covers 8 bases. Written as DNA, the CDR3 is TGTGCCGCCCACTCAACGGGGACTAGGAACAATGAGCAGTTCTTC. This sequence encodes CAAHSTGTRNNEQFF.